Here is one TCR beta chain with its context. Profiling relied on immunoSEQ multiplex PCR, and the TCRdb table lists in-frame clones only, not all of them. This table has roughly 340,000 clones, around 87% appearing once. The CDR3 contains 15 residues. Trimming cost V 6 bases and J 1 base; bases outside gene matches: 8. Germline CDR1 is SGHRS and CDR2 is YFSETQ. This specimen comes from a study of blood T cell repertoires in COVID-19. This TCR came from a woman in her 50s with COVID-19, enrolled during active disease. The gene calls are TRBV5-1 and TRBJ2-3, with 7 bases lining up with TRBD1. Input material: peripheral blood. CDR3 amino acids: CASTRGGRGTDTQYF. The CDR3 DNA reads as TGCGCCAGCACCCGAGGGGGCAGGGGCACAGATACGCAGTATTTT.